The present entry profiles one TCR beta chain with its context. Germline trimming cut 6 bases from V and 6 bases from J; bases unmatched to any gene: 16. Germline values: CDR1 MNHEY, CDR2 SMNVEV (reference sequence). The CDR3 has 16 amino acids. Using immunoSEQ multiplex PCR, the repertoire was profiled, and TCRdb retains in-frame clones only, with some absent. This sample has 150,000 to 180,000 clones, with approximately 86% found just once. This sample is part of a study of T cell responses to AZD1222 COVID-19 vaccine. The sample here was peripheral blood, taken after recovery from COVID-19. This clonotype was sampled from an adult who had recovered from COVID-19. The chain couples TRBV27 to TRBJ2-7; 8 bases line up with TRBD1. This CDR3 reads CASSPLRGTGGGEQYF. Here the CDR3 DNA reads TGTGCCAGCAGCCCCCTAAGGGGGACAGGCGGTGGCGAGCAGTACTTC.